The rows below give T cell receptor beta chains drawn from one sample of a study of PD-1 blockade in mismatch repair-deficient tumors. Clones were read by immunoSEQ multiplex PCR, and TCRdb kept only the in-frame ones, dropping some. The table shows some 110,000 clones, with 65% to 80% occurring only once. Sequenced here: peripheral blood, sampled about 13 months after starting pembrolizumab. All receptors derive from an adult with mismatch repair-deficient cancer. CDR3s include the opening cysteine and the closing phenylalanine or tryptophan. A D gene is named only where the DNA matches it firmly. Size is stated for part of the rows, as once, few or many counts, or as a class when the clone is expanded.

V gene,D gene,clone size,J gene,CDR3 DNA,CDR3 protein
TRBV7-2,.,few,TRBJ1-5,TGTGCCAGCAGCTCTCCAGAGGTCAATCAGCCCCAGCATTTT,CASSSPEVNQPQHF
TRBV7-6,TRBD1,once,TRBJ1-2,TGTGCCAGCAGCTTAGCGCCCGGGACAGGGGGCCCCTATGGCTACACCTTC,CASSLAPGTGGPYGYTF
TRBV11-2,TRBD1,.,TRBJ2-4,TGTGCCAGCAGCTTAGAATTACAGGGGAATAACATTCAGTACTTC,CASSLELQGNNIQYF
TRBV27,.,many,TRBJ1-5,TGTGCCAGCAGTTTGGACCTCAATCAGCCCCAGCATTTT,CASSLDLNQPQHF
TRBV27,TRBD2,.,TRBJ2-7,TGTGCCAGCAGTTCAGCGGGAGGGCCCTACGAGCAGTACTTC,CASSSAGGPYEQYF
TRBV7-2,.,.,TRBJ1-3,TGTGCCAGCAGCTTAGAAGTACGCTCTGGAAACACCATATATTTT,CASSLEVRSGNTIYF
TRBV4-2,.,once,TRBJ2-1,TGTGCCAGCAGCCAAGGAGACAATGAGCAGTTCTTC,CASSQGDNEQFF
TRBV15,.,few,TRBJ2-1,TGTGCCACCAGCAGAGATTCGGGAGAGTTCGATGAGCAGTTCTTC,CATSRDSGEFDEQFF
TRBV7-9,.,.,TRBJ2-1,TGTGCCAGCGGACTCTCCTCCGGGCCCTACAATGAGCAGTTCTTC,CASGLSSGPYNEQFF
TRBV28,TRBD1,.,TRBJ1-4,TGTGCCAGCAGACCGGGACAGACTAATGAAAAACTGTTTTTT,CASRPGQTNEKLFF
TRBV6-1,.,few,TRBJ2-7,TGTGCCAGCAGTGAGCCAGGACAGACCACCTACGAGCAGTACTTC,CASSEPGQTTYEQYF
TRBV19,TRBD2,.,TRBJ2-7,TGTGCCAGTAGTGTTCTAGCGGGGGGATATGAGGAGCAGTACTTC,CASSVLAGGYEEQYF
TRBV7-2,.,.,TRBJ2-3,TGTGCCAGCAGCTTAATCAGGGAAGATACGCAGTATTTT,CASSLIREDTQYF
TRBV7-8,TRBD1,.,TRBJ1-5,TGTGCCAGCAGCCTAGACAGGGGAAGCAATCAGCCCCAGCATTTT,CASSLDRGSNQPQHF
TRBV10-2,.,.,TRBJ1-1,TGCGCCACCCGACCGGGGAACACTGAAGCTTTCTTT,CATRPGNTEAFF
TRBV7-3,TRBD2,.,TRBJ2-5,TGTGCCAGCAGCCCAACTCCGCGAGCGGGAGGGGGTGAGACCCAGTACTTC,CASSPTPRAGGGETQYF
TRBV10-1,.,few,TRBJ2-7,TGCGCCAGCAGTGACAGGGGATCCTACGAGCAGTACTTC,CASSDRGSYEQYF
TRBV27,.,.,TRBJ2-2,TGTGCCAGCAGTCCGTTGCAGGTGGCCGGGGAGCTGTTTTTT,CASSPLQVAGELFF
TRBV30,TRBD1,.,TRBJ1-1,TGTGCCTCCTCGAGGGGGCAGGTGAACACTGAAGCTTTCTTT,CASSRGQVNTEAFF
TRBV5-1,.,.,TRBJ2-7,TGCGCCAGCAGCTCCCCCGGGGGAGAGCCTTTCTACGAGCAGTACTTC,CASSSPGGEPFYEQYF
TRBV7-8,.,.,TRBJ2-1,TGTGCCAGCGGGGGCAATGAGCAGTTCTTC,CASGGNEQFF
TRBV10-3,.,.,TRBJ2-7,TGTGCCATCAGACCGGAACAGGGGGGGACCTACGAGCAGTACTTC,CAIRPEQGGTYEQYF
TRBV6-6,.,.,TRBJ1-1,TGTGCCAGCAGTTACGGGCCCACTGAAGCTTTCTTT,CASSYGPTEAFF
TRBV9,.,.,TRBJ1-1,TGTGCCAGCAGCGTAGGCCATCAGTTGAACACTGAAGCTTTCTTT,CASSVGHQLNTEAFF
TRBV6-5,.,once,TRBJ1-4,TGTGCCAGCAGACCCCTCAGTGCAACTAATGAAAAACTGTTTTTT,CASRPLSATNEKLFF
TRBV5-5,TRBD1,.,TRBJ2-5,TGTGCCAGCAGCTTGGCGGGTGTAGGGGGCTTCGAGACCCAGTACTTC,CASSLAGVGGFETQYF
TRBV5-6,.,.,TRBJ1-2,TGTGCCAGCAGCCGGACGGGAACCTATGGCTACACCTTC,CASSRTGTYGYTF
TRBV19,.,.,TRBJ2-1,TGTGCCAGTAAAGTGGGGCGGGCGAGCTCCTACAATGAGCAGTTCTTC,CASKVGRASSYNEQFF
TRBV6-5,TRBD2,.,TRBJ2-7,TGTGCCAGCAGTTACGAGCGGGAGGGCGAGCAGTACTTC,CASSYEREGEQYF
TRBV5-6,.,.,TRBJ1-2,TGTGCCAGCAGCTTGGAGGGTTCTGGCTATGGCTACACCTTC,CASSLEGSGYGYTF
TRBV7-9,TRBD1,few,TRBJ1-1,TGTGCCAGCAGCTTAGGGACAGGGGAAACTGAAGCTTTCTTT,CASSLGTGETEAFF
TRBV4-2,TRBD2,.,TRBJ2-1,TGTGCCAGCAGCCAATTCGGAGGGACTAGCGGGAACAATGAGCAGTTCTTC,CASSQFGGTSGNNEQFF
TRBV6-1,TRBD1,once,TRBJ1-1,TGTGCCAGCAGTGAAGTTTTCGGGACAGGGGACACTGAAGCTTTCTTT,CASSEVFGTGDTEAFF
TRBV11-3,.,.,TRBJ1-1,TGTGCCAGCAGCCCATTGGACCTAGGCGAAGCTTTCTTT,CASSPLDLGEAFF
TRBV14,.,.,TRBJ2-7,TGTGCCAGCAGCCAAACGCCAGTAGGAGAGCAGTACTTC,CASSQTPVGEQYF